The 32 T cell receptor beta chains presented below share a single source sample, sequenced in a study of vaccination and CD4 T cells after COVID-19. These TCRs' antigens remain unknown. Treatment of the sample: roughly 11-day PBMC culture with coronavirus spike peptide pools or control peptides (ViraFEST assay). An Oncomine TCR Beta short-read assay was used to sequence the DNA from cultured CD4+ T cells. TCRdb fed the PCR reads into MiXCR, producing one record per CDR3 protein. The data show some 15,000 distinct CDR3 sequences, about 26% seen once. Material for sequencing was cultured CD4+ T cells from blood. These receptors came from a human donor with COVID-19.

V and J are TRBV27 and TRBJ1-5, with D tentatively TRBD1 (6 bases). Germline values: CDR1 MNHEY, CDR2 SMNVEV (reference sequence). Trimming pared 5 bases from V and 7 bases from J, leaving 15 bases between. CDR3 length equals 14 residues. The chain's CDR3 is CASSLNRAGQPQHF. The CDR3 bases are TGTGCCAGCAGTCTGAACAGGGCGGGACAGCCCCAGCATTTT.

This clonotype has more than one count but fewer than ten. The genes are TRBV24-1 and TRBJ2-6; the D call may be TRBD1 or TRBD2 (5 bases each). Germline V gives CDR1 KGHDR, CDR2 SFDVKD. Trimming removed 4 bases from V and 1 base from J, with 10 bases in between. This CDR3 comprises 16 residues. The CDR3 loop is CATSDRDGSGANVLTF. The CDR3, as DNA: TGTGCCACCAGTGACCGGGACGGTTCTGGGGCCAACGTCCTGACTTTC.

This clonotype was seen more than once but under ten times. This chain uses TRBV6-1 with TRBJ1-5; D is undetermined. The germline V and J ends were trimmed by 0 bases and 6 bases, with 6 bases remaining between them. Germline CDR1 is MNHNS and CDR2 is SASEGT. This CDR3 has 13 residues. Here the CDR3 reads CASSEALLQPQHF. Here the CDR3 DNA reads TGTGCCAGCAGTGAAGCGCTTCTTCAGCCCCAGCATTTT.

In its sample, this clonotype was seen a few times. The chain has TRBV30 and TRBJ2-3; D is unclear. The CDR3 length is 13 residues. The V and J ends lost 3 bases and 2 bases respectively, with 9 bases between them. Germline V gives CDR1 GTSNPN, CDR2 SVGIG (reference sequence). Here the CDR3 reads CAWSRGDTDTQYF. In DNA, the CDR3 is TGTGCCTGGAGCCGTGGCGACACAGATACGCAGTATTTT.

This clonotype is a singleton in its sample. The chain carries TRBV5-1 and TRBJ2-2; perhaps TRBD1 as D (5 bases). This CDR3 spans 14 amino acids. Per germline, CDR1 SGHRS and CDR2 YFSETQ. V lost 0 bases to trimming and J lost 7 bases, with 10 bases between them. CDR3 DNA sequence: TGCGCCAGCAGCTTGGCCAGGGCGAACGGGGAGCTGTTTTTT. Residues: CASSLARANGELFF.

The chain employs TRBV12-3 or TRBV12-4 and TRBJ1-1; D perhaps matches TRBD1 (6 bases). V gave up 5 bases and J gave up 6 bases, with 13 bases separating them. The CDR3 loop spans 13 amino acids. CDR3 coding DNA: TGTGCCAGCAGTATAACACAGGGATCTGAAGCTTTCTTT. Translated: CASSITQGSEAFF.

DNA for the CDR3: TGCAGTGCTAGCCCCCCTTGGCTAGCGGGGGGCTCCTACGAGCAGTACTTC. This translates into CSASPPWLAGGSYEQYF. The chain uses TRBV20-1 and TRBJ2-7; 11 nucleotides match TRBD2. The V gene end was trimmed by 3 bases and the J gene end by 0 bases; junction bases not matched to a gene: 10. The CDR3 covers 17 residues. The V gene's germline CDR1 is DFQATT and CDR2 SNEGSKA (reference sequence).

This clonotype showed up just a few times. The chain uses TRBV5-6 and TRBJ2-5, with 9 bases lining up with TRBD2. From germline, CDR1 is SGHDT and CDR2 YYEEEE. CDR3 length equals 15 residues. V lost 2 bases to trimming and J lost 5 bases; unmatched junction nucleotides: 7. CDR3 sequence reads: CASSLPETSGETQYF. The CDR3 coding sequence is TGTGCCAGCAGCTTACCCGAGACTAGCGGTGAGACCCAGTACTTC.

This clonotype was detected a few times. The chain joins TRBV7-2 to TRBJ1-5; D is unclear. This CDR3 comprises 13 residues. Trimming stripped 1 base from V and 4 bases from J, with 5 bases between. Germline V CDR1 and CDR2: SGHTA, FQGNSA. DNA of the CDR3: TGTGCCAGCAGCTTAGGGCAGAATCAGCCCCAGCATTTT. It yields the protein CASSLGQNQPQHF.

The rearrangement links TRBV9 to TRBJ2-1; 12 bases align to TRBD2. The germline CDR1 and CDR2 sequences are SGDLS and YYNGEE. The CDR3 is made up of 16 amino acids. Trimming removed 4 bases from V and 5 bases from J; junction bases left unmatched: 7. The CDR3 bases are TGTGCCAGCAGCTCCCTAGCGGGGGGGTTTAACAATGAGCAGTTCTTC. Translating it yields CASSSLAGGFNNEQFF. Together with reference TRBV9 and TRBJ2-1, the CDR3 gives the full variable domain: DSGVTQTPKHLITATGQRVTLRCSPRSGDLSVYWYQQSLDQGLQFLIQYYNGEERAKGNILERFSAQQFPDLHSELNLSSLELGDSALYFCASSSLAGGFNNEQFFGPGTRLTVL.

In nucleotides, the CDR3 is TGTGCCAGCAGTTTTCGAGGCACCGGTAGCAATCAGCCCCAGCATTTT. Protein sequence: CASSFRGTGSNQPQHF. This chain connects TRBV12-3 or TRBV12-4 to TRBJ1-5; D is unclear. Trimming took 3 bases from V and 0 from J, leaving 12 bases between them. This CDR3 is built from 16 residues.

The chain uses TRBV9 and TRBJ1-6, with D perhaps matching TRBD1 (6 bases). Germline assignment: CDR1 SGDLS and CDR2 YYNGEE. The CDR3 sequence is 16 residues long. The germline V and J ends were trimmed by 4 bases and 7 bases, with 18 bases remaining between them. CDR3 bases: TGTGCCAGCAGCCGGACCTTGACAGGATCCAATTCACCCCTCCACTTT. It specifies CASSRTLTGSNSPLHF.

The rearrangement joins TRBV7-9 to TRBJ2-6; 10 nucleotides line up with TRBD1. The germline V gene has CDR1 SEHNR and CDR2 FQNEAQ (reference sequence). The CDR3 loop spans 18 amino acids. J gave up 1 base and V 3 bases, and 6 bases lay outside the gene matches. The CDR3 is CASSFRTGGRSGANVLTF. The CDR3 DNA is TGTGCCAGCAGCTTTCGGACAGGGGGTAGATCTGGGGCCAACGTCCTGACTTTC. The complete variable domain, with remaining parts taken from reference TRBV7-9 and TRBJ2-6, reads DTGVSQNPRHKITKRGQNVTFRCDPISEHNRLYWYRQTLGQGPEFLTYFQNEAQLEKSRLLSDRFSAERPKGSFSTLEIQRTEQGDSAMYLCASSFRTGGRSGANVLTFGAGSRLTVL.

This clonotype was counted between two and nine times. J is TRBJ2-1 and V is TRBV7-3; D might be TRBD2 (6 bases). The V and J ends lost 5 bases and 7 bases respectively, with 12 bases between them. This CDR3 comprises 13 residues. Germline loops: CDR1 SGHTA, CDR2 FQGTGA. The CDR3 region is CASSRYLANEQFF. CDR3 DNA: TGTGCCAGCAGCCGATACCTAGCGAATGAGCAGTTCTTC. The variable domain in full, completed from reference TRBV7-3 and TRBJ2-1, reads GAGVSQTPSNKVTEKGKYVELRCDPISGHTALYWYRQSLGQGPEFLIYFQGTGAADDSGLPNDRFFAVRPEGSVSTLKIQRTERGDSAVYLCASSRYLANEQFFGPGTRLTVL.

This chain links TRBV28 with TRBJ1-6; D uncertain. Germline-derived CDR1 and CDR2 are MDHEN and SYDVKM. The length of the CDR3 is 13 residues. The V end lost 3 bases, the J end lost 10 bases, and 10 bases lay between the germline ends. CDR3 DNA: TGTGCCAGCAGTTTTGAGAGGTCCTCACCCCTCCACTTT. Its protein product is CASSFERSSPLHF. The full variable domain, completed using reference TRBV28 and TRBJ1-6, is DVKVTQSSRYLVKRTGEKVFLECVQDMDHENMFWYRQDPGLGLRLIYFSYDVKMKEKGDIPEGYSVSREKKERFSLILESASTNQTSMYLCASSFERSSPLHFGNGTRLTVT.

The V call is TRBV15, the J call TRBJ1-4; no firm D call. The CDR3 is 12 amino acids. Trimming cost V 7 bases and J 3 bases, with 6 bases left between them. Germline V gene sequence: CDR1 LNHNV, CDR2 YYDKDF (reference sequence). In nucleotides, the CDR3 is TGTGCCACCACCCAGCCTAATGAAAAACTGTTTTTT. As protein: CATTQPNEKLFF.

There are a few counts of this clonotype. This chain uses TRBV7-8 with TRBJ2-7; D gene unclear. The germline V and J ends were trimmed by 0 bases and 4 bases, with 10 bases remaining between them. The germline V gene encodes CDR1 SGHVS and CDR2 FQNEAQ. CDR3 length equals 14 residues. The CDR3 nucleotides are TGTGCCAGCAGCTTAGCGCTGAGGAGTTACGAGCAGTACTTC. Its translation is CASSLALRSYEQYF.

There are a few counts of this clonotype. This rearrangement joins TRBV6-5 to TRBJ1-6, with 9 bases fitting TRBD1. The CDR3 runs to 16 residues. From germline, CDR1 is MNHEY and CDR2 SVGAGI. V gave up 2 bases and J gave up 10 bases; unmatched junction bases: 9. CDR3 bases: TGTGCCAGCAGTTACGGGGTCGGACAGGGGACATCACCCCTCCACTTT. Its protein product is CASSYGVGQGTSPLHF.

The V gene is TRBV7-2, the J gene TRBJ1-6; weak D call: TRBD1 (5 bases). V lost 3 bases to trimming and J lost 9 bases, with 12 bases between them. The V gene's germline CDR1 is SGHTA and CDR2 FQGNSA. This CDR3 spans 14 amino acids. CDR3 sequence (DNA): TGTGCCAGCAGCTTTGAGGGGCAAGCTTCACCCCTCCACTTT. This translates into CASSFEGQASPLHF.

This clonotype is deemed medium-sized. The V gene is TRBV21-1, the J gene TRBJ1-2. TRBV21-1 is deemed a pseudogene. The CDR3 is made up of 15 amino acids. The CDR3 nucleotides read TGTGCCAGCAGCGTCAAAGGTGGCAATGTCTATGGCTACACCTTC. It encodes CASSVKGGNVYGYTF.

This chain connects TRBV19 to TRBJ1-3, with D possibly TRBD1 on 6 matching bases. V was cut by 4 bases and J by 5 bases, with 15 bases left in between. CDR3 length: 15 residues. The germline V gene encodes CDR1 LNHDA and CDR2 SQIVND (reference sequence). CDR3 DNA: TGTGCCAGTAGTAGACAGGCTTCAATACGAAACACCATATATTTT. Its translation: CASSRQASIRNTIYF.

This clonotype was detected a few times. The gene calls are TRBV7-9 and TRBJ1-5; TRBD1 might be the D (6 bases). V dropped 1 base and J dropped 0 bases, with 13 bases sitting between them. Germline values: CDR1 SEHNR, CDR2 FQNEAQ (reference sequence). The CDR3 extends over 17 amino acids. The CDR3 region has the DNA TGTGCCAGCAGCTTAGAGCGTGGACAGCATAGCAATCAGCCCCAGCATTTT. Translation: CASSLERGQHSNQPQHF.

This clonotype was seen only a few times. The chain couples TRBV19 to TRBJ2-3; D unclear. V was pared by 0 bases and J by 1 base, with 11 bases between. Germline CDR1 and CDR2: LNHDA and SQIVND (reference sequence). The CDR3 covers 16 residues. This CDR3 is CASSIEGGVGTDTQYF. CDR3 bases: TGTGCCAGTAGTATAGAGGGTGGAGTGGGCACAGATACGCAGTATTTT.

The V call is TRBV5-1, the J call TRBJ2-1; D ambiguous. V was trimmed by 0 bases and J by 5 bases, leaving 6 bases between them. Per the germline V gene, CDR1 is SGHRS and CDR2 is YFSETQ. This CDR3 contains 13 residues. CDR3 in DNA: TGCGCCAGCAGCTTGGGACTGCACAATGAGCAGTTCTTC. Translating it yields CASSLGLHNEQFF.

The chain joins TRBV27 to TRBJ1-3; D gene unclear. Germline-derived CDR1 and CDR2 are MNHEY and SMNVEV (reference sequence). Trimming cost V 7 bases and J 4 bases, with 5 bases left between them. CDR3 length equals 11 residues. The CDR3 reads CASKAGNTIYF. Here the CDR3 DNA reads TGTGCCAGCAAAGCCGGAAACACCATATATTTT.

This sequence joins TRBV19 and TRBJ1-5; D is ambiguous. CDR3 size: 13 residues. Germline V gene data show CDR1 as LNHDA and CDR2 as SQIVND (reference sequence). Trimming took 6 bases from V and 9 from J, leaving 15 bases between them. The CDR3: CASRSELLGPQHF. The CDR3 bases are TGTGCCAGTAGGTCCGAGCTATTGGGGCCCCAGCATTTT.

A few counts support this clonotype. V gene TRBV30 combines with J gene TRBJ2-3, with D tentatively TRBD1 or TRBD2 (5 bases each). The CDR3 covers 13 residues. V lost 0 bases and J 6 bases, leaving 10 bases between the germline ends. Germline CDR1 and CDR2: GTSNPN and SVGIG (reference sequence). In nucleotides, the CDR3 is TGTGCCTGGAGTGTTCCCTGGGGGGATACGCAGTATTTT. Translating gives CAWSVPWGDTQYF.

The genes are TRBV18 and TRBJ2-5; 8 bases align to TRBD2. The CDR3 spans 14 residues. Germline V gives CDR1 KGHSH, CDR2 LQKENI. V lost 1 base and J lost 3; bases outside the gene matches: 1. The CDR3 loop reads CASSPRRGEETQYF. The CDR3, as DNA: TGTGCCAGCTCACCACGGCGGGGGGAAGAGACCCAGTACTTC.

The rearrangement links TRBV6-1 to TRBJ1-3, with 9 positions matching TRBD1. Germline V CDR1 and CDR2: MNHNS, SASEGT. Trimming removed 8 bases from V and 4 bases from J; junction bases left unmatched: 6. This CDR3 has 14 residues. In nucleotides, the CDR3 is TGTGCCAGCGGGACAGGGCCTCAGGGAAACACCATATATTTT. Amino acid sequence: CASGTGPQGNTIYF.

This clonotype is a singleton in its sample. For the CDR3, the DNA is TGTGCCAGCAGTTACCGACCTGACAGGTCAAAATCCGGAAATGAAAAACTGTTTTTT. As protein: CASSYRPDRSKSGNEKLFF. The rearrangement links TRBV6-5 to TRBJ1-4; possibly TRBD1 for D (6 bases). Germline CDR1 reads MNHEY; CDR2 reads SVGAGI. The length of the CDR3 is 19 residues. Trimming stripped 2 bases from V and 5 bases from J, with 24 bases between.

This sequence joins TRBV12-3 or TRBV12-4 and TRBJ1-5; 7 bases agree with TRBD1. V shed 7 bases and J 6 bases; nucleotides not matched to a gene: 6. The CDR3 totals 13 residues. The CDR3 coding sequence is TGTGCCAGCAACCAAGGGGGCGGTCAGCCCCAGCATTTT. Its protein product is CASNQGGGQPQHF.

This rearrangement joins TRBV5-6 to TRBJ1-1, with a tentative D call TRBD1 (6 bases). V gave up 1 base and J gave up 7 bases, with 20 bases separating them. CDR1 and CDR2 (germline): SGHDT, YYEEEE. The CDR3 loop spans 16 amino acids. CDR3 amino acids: CASSLRGAQGTSEAFF. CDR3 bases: TGTGCCAGCAGCTTGCGGGGGGCCCAGGGAACCAGTGAAGCTTTCTTT.